Below are 32 T cell receptor beta chains sequenced from a single sample in a study of cytotoxic CD8 clonotypes in ibrutinib-treated CLL. Generated by immunoSEQ multiplex PCR, the TCRdb table keeps only in-frame clones and is missing some. The sample includes about 200,000 clones, 70% of them seen just once. The material was PBMCs, obtained after 12 months of ibrutinib treatment. These receptors were obtained from a human donor with chronic lymphocytic leukemia.

The chain employs TRBV9 and TRBJ1-5, with D tentatively TRBD1 (6 bases). V dropped 3 bases and J dropped 3 bases, with 16 bases sitting between them. CDR1 is SGDLS and CDR2 is YYNGEE in the germline V gene. The CDR3 is 16 amino acids. CDR3 bases: TGTGCCAGCAGCGCGCAACCAGGGGTAGACAATCAGCCCCAGCATTTT. Protein product: CASSAQPGVDNQPQHF.

The chain uses TRBV5-6 and TRBJ1-2; the D gene is possibly TRBD1 (5 bases). Germline V gene lookup returns CDR1 SGHDT and CDR2 YYEEEE. V was shortened by 1 base and J by 3 bases, with 10 bases between the two germline ends. The CDR3 runs 14 residues. The CDR3 DNA follows: TGTGCCAGCAGCTTGTACAGGACATACTATGGCTACACCTTC. Translated, it gives CASSLYRTYYGYTF.

The table lists this clone with a few counts. The V and J genes are TRBV7-9 and TRBJ2-7; no definite D call. The CDR3 sequence is 9 residues long. Germline lookup yields CDR1 SEHNR and CDR2 FQNEAQ (reference sequence). V shed 4 bases and J shed 5 bases, with 0 bases lying between them. The CDR3 coding sequence is TGTGCCAGCAGCTACGAGCAGTACTTC. This codes for CASSYEQYF.

This clone was detected once. This sequence joins TRBV13 and TRBJ2-7, with TRBD1 as a possible D gene (7 bases). V was pared by 0 bases and J by 3 bases, with 9 bases between. The CDR3 has 14 amino acids. Germline CDR1 and CDR2: PRHDT and FYEKMQ (reference sequence). As DNA, the CDR3 is TGTGCCAGCAGCTTAGGCCAGGGGGGCTACGAGCAGTACTTC. It encodes CASSLGQGGYEQYF.

The gene calls are TRBV7-2 and TRBJ1-5, with 7 bases lining up with TRBD1. The CDR3 totals 14 residues. J gave up 5 bases and V 5 bases, and 6 bases lay outside the gene matches. The V gene's germline CDR1 is SGHTA and CDR2 FQGNSA. CDR3 coding DNA: TGTGCCAGCAGCCAGGGACAGCTTTATCAGCCCCAGCATTTT. The encoded protein is CASSQGQLYQPQHF.

This clone has just a few counts. The gene calls are TRBV29-1 and TRBJ1-5; perhaps TRBD1 as D (6 bases). The CDR3 is made up of 14 amino acids. Trimming removed 2 bases from V and 0 bases from J, with 8 bases in between. Germline V lookup: CDR1 SQVTM, CDR2 ANQGSEA. CDR3 amino acids: CSVETGLSNQPQHF. The CDR3 coding sequence is TGCAGCGTTGAAACAGGGCTTAGCAATCAGCCCCAGCATTTT. The variable domain in full, completed from reference TRBV29-1 and TRBJ1-5, reads SAVISQKPSRDICQRGTSLTIQCQVDSQVTMMFWYRQQPGQSLTLIATANQGSEATYESGFVIDKFPISRPNLTFSTLTVSNMSPEDSSIYLCSVETGLSNQPQHFGDGTRLSIL.

The V and J genes are TRBV4-1 and TRBJ2-7; D may be TRBD1 or TRBD2 (6 bases each). This CDR3 is built from 12 residues. Germline assignment: CDR1 MGHRA and CDR2 YSYEKL. Between the trimmed V and J ends, which lost 4 bases and 5 bases, there was a span of 9 bases. Written as DNA, the CDR3 is TGCGCCAGCAGCCCCGGGGGCCACGAGCAGTACTTC. Amino acids: CASSPGGHEQYF.

The count of this clone is one. V gene TRBV27 combines with J gene TRBJ1-4, with D possibly being TRBD1 (5 bases). This CDR3 region has 18 residues. The ends were cut back, 3 bases at V and 2 bases at J, with 19 bases in the middle. The germline V gene has CDR1 MNHEY and CDR2 SMNVEV (reference sequence). CDR3 protein: CASSFHGVGRGTNEKLFF. DNA for the CDR3: TGTGCCAGCAGTTTTCACGGGGTGGGGAGGGGCACTAATGAAAAACTGTTTTTT.

This rearrangement joins TRBV5-6 to TRBJ1-2; 8 bases fit TRBD1. This CDR3 has 15 residues. With V trimmed by 6 bases and J by 1 base, 8 bases remained unmatched. Looked up from germline, CDR1 is SGHDT and CDR2 is YYEEEE. The CDR3 loop reads CASIDRGYGNYGYTF. CDR3 in DNA: TGTGCCAGCATCGACAGGGGTTACGGTAACTATGGCTACACCTTC.

This clone was detected a few times. The rearrangement joins TRBV7-2 to TRBJ1-1, with unresolved D. From germline, CDR1 is SGHTA and CDR2 FQGNSA. The V and J ends lost 4 bases and 0 bases respectively, with 6 bases between them. This CDR3 region has 13 residues. The CDR3 region has the DNA TGTGCCAGCAGCTCCCAGATGAACACTGAAGCTTTCTTT. This codes for CASSSQMNTEAFF.

The J gene is TRBJ2-3, the V gene TRBV7-3, with D possibly being TRBD1 (6 bases). V lost 5 bases to trimming and J lost 4 bases, with 16 bases between them. Germline V CDR1 and CDR2: SGHTA, FQGTGA. This CDR3 spans 15 amino acids. The CDR3 nucleotides are TGTGCCAGCAGCCGAACACAGGGAAGGGCAGATACGCAGTATTTT. The encoded protein is CASSRTQGRADTQYF. The entire variable domain, with the rest obtained from reference TRBV7-3 and TRBJ2-3, is as follows: GAGVSQTPSNKVTEKGKYVELRCDPISGHTALYWYRQSLGQGPEFLIYFQGTGAADDSGLPNDRFFAVRPEGSVSTLKIQRTERGDSAVYLCASSRTQGRADTQYFGPGTRLTVL.

V is TRBV6-6 and J is TRBJ1-2; D is possibly TRBD1 (5 bases). V lost 5 bases and J 6 bases, leaving 16 bases between the germline ends. CDR1 MNHNY and CDR2 SVGAGI come from the germline V gene (reference sequence). The CDR3 covers 14 residues. Written as DNA, the CDR3 is TGTGCCAGCAGTCGACGAGAAGGGGACCATGGCTACACCTTC. This sequence encodes CASSRREGDHGYTF.

Notes on this clone: Other nucleotide sequences in the sample specify the same CDR3. The rearrangement uses TRBV7-8 and TRBJ1-4; the match to TRBD1 covers 7 bases. The CDR3 runs 15 residues. The germline CDR1 and CDR2 sequences are SGHVS and FQNEAQ. Trimming removed 4 bases from V and 4 bases from J; junction bases left unmatched: 6. The CDR3 nucleotides read TGTGCCAGCAGCTCTAACAGGGGTCGTAATGAAAAACTGTTTTTT. This sequence encodes CASSSNRGRNEKLFF.

V and J are TRBV18 and TRBJ2-5; TRBD1 aligns across 9 bases. The V segment lost 4 bases and the J segment 2 bases; nucleotides outside the gene matches: 11. This CDR3 comprises 17 residues. CDR1 and CDR2 (germline): KGHSH, LQKENI. CDR3 coding DNA: TGTGCCAGCTCACAGGACAGGGGACCCCTCTGGCAAGAGACCCAGTACTTC. Its protein is CASSQDRGPLWQETQYF.

This clone turned up a few times. V gene TRBV7-2 combines with J gene TRBJ2-7, with D tentatively TRBD1 or TRBD2 (5 bases each). CDR1 is SGHTA and CDR2 is FQGNSA in the germline V gene. V shed 0 bases and J shed 0 bases, with 9 bases lying between them. The CDR3 contains 15 residues. This CDR3 is CASSLAGPSSYEQYF. CDR3 sequence (DNA): TGTGCCAGCAGCTTAGCGGGACCGTCCTCCTACGAGCAGTACTTC.

The rearrangement links TRBV7-2 to TRBJ2-1; TRBD2 matches 8 bases. V lost 5 bases to trimming and J lost 9 bases; unmatched junction nucleotides: 9. There are 14 residues in the CDR3. Per germline, CDR1 SGHTA and CDR2 FQGNSA. The CDR3 bases are TGTGCCAGCAGCAACCAGCGGGAGTATGTTGAGCAGTTCTTC. It encodes CASSNQREYVEQFF.

The chain links TRBV18 to TRBJ1-4; no firm D call. Trimming shortened V by 6 bases and J by 0 bases, and 14 bases separated the two germline ends. The CDR3 spans 16 residues. Germline assignment: CDR1 KGHSH and CDR2 LQKENI. CDR3 DNA sequence: TGTGCCAGCTCGTCAAGAGCAAGAGCAACTAATGAAAAACTGTTTTTT. Residues: CASSSRARATNEKLFF.

This clone has only a few counts. V usage is TRBV30 and J usage is TRBJ2-3, with D tentatively TRBD2 (6 bases). The CDR3 has 15 amino acids. The V gene lost 5 bases and the J gene lost 2 bases, with 17 bases spanning the gap. Germline V CDR1 and CDR2: GTSNPN, SVGIG (reference sequence). This chain's CDR3 is CAWGLGGAVTDTQYF. In nucleotides, the CDR3 is TGTGCCTGGGGCCTTGGCGGGGCAGTCACAGATACGCAGTATTTT.

This rearrangement joins TRBV11-2 to TRBJ2-1; D is perhaps TRBD2 (6 bases). The CDR3 has 15 residues. Germline V gives CDR1 SGHAT, CDR2 FQNNGV. Deletions cut 2 bases from V and 1 base from J, with 9 bases between. The CDR3 sequence is CASSLWDSSYNEQFF. The CDR3 nucleotides are TGTGCCAGCAGCTTATGGGACTCTTCCTACAATGAGCAGTTCTTC.

The V call is TRBV7-9, the J call TRBJ2-5; D call uncertain. The CDR3 has 14 amino acids. Trimming left V 4 bases short and J 1 base short, with 10 bases between. Germline V gene lookup returns CDR1 SEHNR and CDR2 FQNEAQ (reference sequence). The CDR3 loop reads CASSSAGSQETQYF. The CDR3 DNA follows: TGTGCCAGCAGCTCCGCCGGGTCCCAAGAGACCCAGTACTTC.

This clone was detected a few times. The chain combines TRBV2 with TRBJ2-7, with D hard to call. The CDR3 loop spans 12 amino acids. Germline lookup yields CDR1 SNHLY and CDR2 FYNNEI. Trimming took off 7 bases at V and 1 base at J, with 8 bases between the two ends. The DNA for the CDR3 is TGTGCCAGCACGGCAGAATCCTACGAGCAGTACTTC. Protein product: CASTAESYEQYF.

The chain has TRBV4-1 and TRBJ1-6, with 8 bases fitting TRBD1. Germline V gene sequence: CDR1 MGHRA, CDR2 YSYEKL. The length of the CDR3 is 20 residues. The V and J ends lost 5 bases and 5 bases, in that order; junction bases with no gene match: 20. The CDR3 DNA reads as TGCGCCAGCAGCTATTTCGGGACAGGACTAATTGGAGGGGATAATTCACCCCTCCACTTT. Translated, it gives CASSYFGTGLIGGDNSPLHF.

This clone was detected only a few times. This rearrangement joins TRBV29-1 to TRBJ1-1; D might be TRBD1 (6 bases). CDR1 and CDR2 (germline): SQVTM, ANQGSEA. The length of the CDR3 is 12 residues. V was cut by 7 bases and J by 4 bases, with 13 bases left in between. In nucleotides, the CDR3 is TGCAGCGGAGGACAGACCTCCACTGAAGCTTTCTTT. Amino acid sequence: CSGGQTSTEAFF. Full variable domain (rest looked up from reference TRBV29-1 and TRBJ1-1): SAVISQKPSRDICQRGTSLTIQCQVDSQVTMMFWYRQQPGQSLTLIATANQGSEATYESGFVIDKFPISRPNLTFSTLTVSNMSPEDSSIYLCSGGQTSTEAFFGQGTRLTVV.

V usage is TRBV5-6 and J usage is TRBJ1-4, with D perhaps matching TRBD1 (6 bases). V shed 4 bases and J shed 6 bases, with 16 bases lying between them. The CDR3 spans 15 residues. Germline loops: CDR1 SGHDT, CDR2 YYEEEE. CDR3: CASSPQGVGDEKLFF. The CDR3, as DNA: TGTGCCAGCAGCCCACAGGGTGTGGGGGATGAAAAACTGTTTTTT.

The chain employs TRBV7-2 and TRBJ1-2, with D possibly matching TRBD1 (6 bases). This CDR3 is built from 15 residues. V lost 1 base and J 6 bases, leaving 15 bases between the germline ends. CDR1 and CDR2 from the germline V gene are SGHTA and FQGNSA. The CDR3 DNA sequence: TGTGCCAGCAGCTTAGTACCAGGGGTCGGGGATGGCTACACCTTC. Protein sequence: CASSLVPGVGDGYTF. Supplemented by reference TRBV7-2 and TRBJ1-2, the full variable domain reads GAGVSQSPSNKVTEKGKDVELRCDPISGHTALYWYRQSLGQGLEFLIYFQGNSAPDKSGLPSDRFSAERTGGSVSTLTIQRTQQEDSAVYLCASSLVPGVGDGYTFGSGTRLTVV.

The chain links TRBV30 to TRBJ2-3; 8 bases match TRBD2. This CDR3 contains 15 residues. Germline V gene lookup returns CDR1 GTSNPN and CDR2 SVGIG (reference sequence). V lost 4 bases and J lost 0; bases outside the gene matches: 6. This chain's CDR3 is CAWNPGLGSTDTQYF. CDR3 nucleotides: TGTGCCTGGAATCCGGGACTAGGCAGCACAGATACGCAGTATTTT.

This clone turned up a few times. The rearrangement uses TRBV7-3 and TRBJ2-1; 9 nucleotides match TRBD1. CDR1 and CDR2 (germline): SGHTA, FQGTGA. The CDR3 extends over 16 amino acids. After removal of 5 bases from V and 7 bases from J, the junction contained 12 bases not matched to a gene. The CDR3 region is CASSLRAGQGLNEQFF. The CDR3, as DNA: TGTGCCAGCAGCCTCAGGGCGGGACAGGGCTTGAATGAGCAGTTCTTC.

The V and J genes are TRBV28 and TRBJ1-2; D remains ambiguous. The CDR3 is 15 amino acids. V lost 2 bases, J lost 7 bases, and 17 bases lay in between. Germline assignment: CDR1 MDHEN and CDR2 SYDVKM. The CDR3 DNA is TGTGCCAGCAGTTTACCCCCGCCCACAAGGAGTGGCTACACCTTC. Its translation: CASSLPPPTRSGYTF.

This clone showed up just once. The chain's CDR3 is CASSPTGANTGELFF. CDR3 coding DNA: TGTGCCAGCAGCCCGACAGGGGCGAACACCGGGGAGCTGTTTTTT. The rearrangement links TRBV7-9 to TRBJ2-2, with 8 bases matching TRBD1. This CDR3 has 15 residues. CDR1 and CDR2 (germline): SEHNR, FQNEAQ (reference sequence). Unmatched junction bases numbered 2, after V lost 5 bases and J lost 0 bases.

The V call is TRBV19, the J call TRBJ1-2; TRBD1 might be the D (6 bases). The length of the CDR3 is 14 residues. V was trimmed by 5 bases and J by 6 bases, leaving 16 bases between them. The germline CDR1 and CDR2 sequences are LNHDA and SQIVND (reference sequence). The DNA of the CDR3 is TGTGCCAGTAGTTCAGGACAGCCTGGAGATGGCTACACCTTC. Translated: CASSSGQPGDGYTF.

This clone has more than one count but fewer than ten. The chain carries TRBV5-6 and TRBJ2-1; D not resolved. CDR1 and CDR2 (germline): SGHDT, YYEEEE. The CDR3 contains 12 residues. V was pared by 1 base and J by 4 bases, with 3 bases between. CDR3 bases: TGTGCCAGCAGCTTGTTATACAATGAGCAGTTCTTC. As protein: CASSLLYNEQFF.

The chain has TRBV5-1 and TRBJ1-1; D unresolved. CDR3 length: 14 amino acids. Trimming left V 3 bases short and J 4 bases short, with 13 bases between. Germline CDR1 reads SGHRS; CDR2 reads YFSETQ. The CDR3 loop is CASSYPGRGTEAFF. The CDR3 DNA sequence: TGCGCCAGCAGCTATCCAGGACGTGGCACTGAAGCTTTCTTT.